This is a list of T cell receptor beta chains from one sample in a study of immune cell composition in non-small cell lung cancer. Some clones are missing from TCRdb's copy, which holds only in-frame ones; the method was immunoSEQ multiplex PCR. The profile shows about 1,400 clones, around 70% of them singletons. The source material was lung tumor tissue. These receptors came from a human donor with non-small cell lung cancer. Both conserved end residues are part of each CDR3. A D gene is named only where the DNA matches it firmly. A row's size may be missing; if present it is once, few, many or a size class.

TRBV6-1	-	-	TRBJ1-2	CASSELAGTYGYTF	TGTGCCAGCAGTGAACTGGCGGGAACCTATGGCTACACCTTC
TRBV5-1	-	-	TRBJ1-2	CASSLEGYSGYTF	TGCGCCAGCAGCTTGGAGGGGTATTCTGGCTACACCTTC
TRBV27	-	TRBD1	TRBJ2-4	CASTPFGPDRGVTPKNIQYF	TGTGCCAGCACCCCTTTCGGCCCCGACAGGGGGGTTACCCCCAAAAACATTCAGTACTTC
TRBV13	-	TRBD2	TRBJ2-7	CASSYSGRYEQYF	TGTGCCAGCAGCTATTCCGGGAGGTACGAGCAGTACTTC
TRBV18	-	-	TRBJ2-5	CASSRLPGQETQYF	TGTGCCAGCTCACGTTTACCGGGACAAGAGACCCAGTACTTC
TRBV6-4	once	-	TRBJ2-2	CASSEAPITGELFF	TGTGCCAGCAGTGAAGCCCCGATCACCGGGGAGCTGTTTTTT
TRBV5-4	-	TRBD1	TRBJ1-2	CASSLTTGALGYTF	TGTGCCAGCAGCTTGACCACAGGGGCTCTTGGCTACACCTTC
TRBV7-3	-	-	TRBJ2-1	CASSSPEGGNEQFF	TGTGCCAGCAGCTCCCCGGAGGGGGGGAATGAGCAGTTCTTC
TRBV25-1	-	TRBD2	TRBJ2-5	CASSGLAGYQETQYF	TGTGCCAGCAGCGGACTAGCGGGGTACCAAGAGACCCAGTACTTC
TRBV7-7	-	TRBD2	TRBJ2-3	CASSLGRGAGVNTDTQYF	TGTGCTAGCAGCTTAGGGCGGGGAGCGGGAGTAAACACAGATACGCAGTATTTT
TRBV20-1	-	-	TRBJ1-2	CSAREHGYTF	TGCAGTGCTAGAGAACACGGCTACACCTTC
TRBV29-1	-	-	TRBJ1-2	CSVVLENYGYTF	TGCAGCGTTGTATTAGAGAACTATGGCTACACCTTC
TRBV5-1	-	-	TRBJ2-1	CASRPGSGGSYNEQFF	TGCGCCAGCAGACCCGGTAGTGGCGGCTCCTACAATGAGCAGTTCTTC
TRBV9	-	TRBD2	TRBJ2-1	CASSVGSGGSEQFF	TGTGCCAGCAGCGTAGGTAGCGGGGGTTCCGAGCAGTTCTTC
TRBV27	-	-	TRBJ2-7	CASSSGHPFREQYF	TGTGCCAGCAGTTCGGGACACCCTTTTCGCGAGCAGTACTTC
TRBV6-1	-	-	TRBJ2-5	CASLTAYQETQYF	TGTGCCAGCTTGACAGCCTACCAAGAGACCCAGTACTTC
TRBV10-3	-	-	TRBJ2-1	CALKQDEIYNEQFF	TGTGCCCTTAAACAGGATGAGATTTACAATGAGCAGTTCTTC
TRBV5-1	-	TRBD2	TRBJ2-3	CASSLGLATDTQYF	TGCGCCAGCAGCTTGGGACTAGCTACAGATACGCAGTATTTT
TRBV6-1	few	TRBD1	TRBJ2-1	CASTRQGNNEQFF	TGTGCCAGCACCAGACAGGGCAACAATGAGCAGTTCTTC
TRBV2	-	-	TRBJ2-3	CASRAYDTQYF	TGTGCCAGCAGGGCATATGATACGCAGTATTTT
TRBV4-1	-	TRBD2	TRBJ2-7	CASSQKAGGPYEQYF	TGCGCCAGCAGCCAGAAAGCGGGAGGGCCTTACGAGCAGTACTTC
TRBV5-1	-	TRBD1	TRBJ1-1	CASSLGGQGAMNTEAFF	TGCGCCAGCAGCTTGGGTGGTCAGGGGGCAATGAACACTGAAGCTTTCTTT